Sequencing of this T cell receptor beta chain was carried out in a study of blood T cells in healthy people across ages. Study-wide results and limits: Among T cells, TCR beta diversity per million cells dropped roughly linearly as age rose. Diversity of TCR beta correlated strongly with naive T cell percentage.

A J-beta primer mix and a sample-barcoded 5' primer were used in a second PCR of about 6 to 12 cycles. Carrying 12 random nucleotides, a template-switch adaptor labeled each individual cDNA molecule. TCRdb recomputed calls from the 5' RACE reads with MiXCR, one row per CDR3 protein. The data hold approximately 1,000,000 distinct CDR3 sequences, with 40% to 50% observed a single time. On this clonotype itself: The antigen is unknown.

V lost 4 bases to trimming and J lost 2 bases; unmatched junction nucleotides: 11. CDR1 and CDR2 (germline): MGHRA, YSYEKL. This CDR3 has 18 amino acids. Sequencing was performed on blood. This chain connects TRBV4-1 to TRBJ2-5; TRBD1 matches 12 bases. This TCR was recovered from an older woman in good health. The CDR3 DNA reads TGCGCCAGCAGCCGTTCCCGGGACAGGGGGCGATATCAAGAGACCCAGTACTTC. Protein product: CASSRSRDRGRYQETQYF.